The T cell receptor (beta chain) described here comes from a study of identifying expanded T cells in peripheral blood. Whole-study results and caveats: Technical replicates showed around 1.3 changed clones; approximately 2 weeks roughly 18; four weeks 19.

The table came from immunoSEQ multiplex PCR; TCRdb's copy has only in-frame clones and leaves some out. The sample consists of more than 45,000 clones, roughly 89% of them appearing once. Comments on this clone: Its specificity is not known.

Losses at the gene ends were 4 bases for V and 8 bases for J; bases not matched to a gene: 3. This CDR3 has 13 residues. Germline CDR1 reads SGDLS; CDR2 reads YYNGEE. This TCR derives from a person between 18 and 70 years old in good health. Specimen: blood. The chain joins TRBV9 to TRBJ1-6; TRBD1 agrees at 7 bases. The CDR3 coding sequence is TGTGCCAGCAGCCTCCAGGGGGATTCACCCCTCCACTTT. Protein sequence: CASSLQGDSPLHF.